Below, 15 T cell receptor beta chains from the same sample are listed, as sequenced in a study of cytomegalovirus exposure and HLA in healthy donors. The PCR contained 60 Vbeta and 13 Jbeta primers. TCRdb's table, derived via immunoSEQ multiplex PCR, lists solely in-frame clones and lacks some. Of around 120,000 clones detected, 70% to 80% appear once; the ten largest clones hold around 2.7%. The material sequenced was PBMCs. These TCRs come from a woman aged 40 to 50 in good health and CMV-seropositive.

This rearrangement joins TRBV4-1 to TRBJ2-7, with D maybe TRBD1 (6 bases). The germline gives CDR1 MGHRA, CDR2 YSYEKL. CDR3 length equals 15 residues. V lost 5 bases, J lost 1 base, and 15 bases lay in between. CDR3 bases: TGCGCCAGCAGCAAACAGGGTCTTCCTTCCTACGAGCAGTACTTC. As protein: CASSKQGLPSYEQYF.

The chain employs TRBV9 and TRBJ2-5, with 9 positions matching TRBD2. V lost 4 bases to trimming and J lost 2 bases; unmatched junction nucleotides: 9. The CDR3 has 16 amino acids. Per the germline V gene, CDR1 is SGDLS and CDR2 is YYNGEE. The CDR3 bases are TGTGCCAGCAGCTCTAGAGGTCTAGCGGGGCAAGAGACCCAGTACTTC. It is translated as CASSSRGLAGQETQYF. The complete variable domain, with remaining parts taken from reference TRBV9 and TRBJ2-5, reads DSGVTQTPKHLITATGQRVTLRCSPRSGDLSVYWYQQSLDQGLQFLIQYYNGEERAKGNILERFSAQQFPDLHSELNLSSLELGDSALYFCASSSRGLAGQETQYFGPGTRLLVL.

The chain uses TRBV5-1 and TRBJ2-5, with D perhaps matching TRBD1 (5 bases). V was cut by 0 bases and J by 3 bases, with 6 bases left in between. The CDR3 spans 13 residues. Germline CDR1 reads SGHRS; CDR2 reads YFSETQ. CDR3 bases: TGCGCCAGCAGCTTGGTACAGGAAGAGACCCAGTACTTC. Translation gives CASSLVQEETQYF.

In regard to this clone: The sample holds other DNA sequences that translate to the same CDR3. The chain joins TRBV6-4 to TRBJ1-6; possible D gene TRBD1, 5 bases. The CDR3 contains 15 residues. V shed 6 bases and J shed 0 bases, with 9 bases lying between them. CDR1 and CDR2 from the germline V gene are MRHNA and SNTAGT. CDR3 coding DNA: TGTGCCAGCAGACAGGAGAGCTCCTATAATTCACCCCTCCACTTT. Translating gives CASRQESSYNSPLHF.

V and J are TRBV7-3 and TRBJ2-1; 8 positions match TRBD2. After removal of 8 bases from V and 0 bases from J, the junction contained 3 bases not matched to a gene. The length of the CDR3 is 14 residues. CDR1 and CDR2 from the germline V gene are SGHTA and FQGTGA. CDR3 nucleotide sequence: TGTGCCAGCCAGGCGGGAGGCTCCTACAATGAGCAGTTCTTC. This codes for CASQAGGSYNEQFF.

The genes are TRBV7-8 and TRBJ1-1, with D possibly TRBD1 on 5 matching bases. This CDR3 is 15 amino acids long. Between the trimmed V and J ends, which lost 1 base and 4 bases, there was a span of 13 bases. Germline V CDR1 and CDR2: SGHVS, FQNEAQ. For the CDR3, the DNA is TGTGCCAGCAGCTTAGTGGGGTTGGGGGGCACTGAAGCTTTCTTT. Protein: CASSLVGLGGTEAFF. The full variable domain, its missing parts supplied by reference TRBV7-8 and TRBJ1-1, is GAGVSQSPRYKVAKRGQDVALRCDPISGHVSLFWYQQALGQGPEFLTYFQNEAQLDKSGLPSDRFFAERPEGSVSTLKIQRTQQEDSAVYLCASSLVGLGGTEAFFGQGTRLTVV.

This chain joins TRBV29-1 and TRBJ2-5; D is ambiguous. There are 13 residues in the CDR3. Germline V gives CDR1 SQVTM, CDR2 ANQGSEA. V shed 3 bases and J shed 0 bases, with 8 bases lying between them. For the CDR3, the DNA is TGCAGCGTTGAGATTAGCTACCAAGAGACCCAGTACTTC. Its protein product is CSVEISYQETQYF. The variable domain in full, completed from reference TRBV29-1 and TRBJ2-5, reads SAVISQKPSRDICQRGTSLTIQCQVDSQVTMMFWYRQQPGQSLTLIATANQGSEATYESGFVIDKFPISRPNLTFSTLTVSNMSPEDSSIYLCSVEISYQETQYFGPGTRLLVL.

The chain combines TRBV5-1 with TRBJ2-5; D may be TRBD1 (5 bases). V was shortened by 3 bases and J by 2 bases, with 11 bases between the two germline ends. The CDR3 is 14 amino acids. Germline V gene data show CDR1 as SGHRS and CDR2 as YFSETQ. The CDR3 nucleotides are TGCGCCAGCAGCTATAACCCAGGGCAAGAGACCCAGTACTTC. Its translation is CASSYNPGQETQYF.

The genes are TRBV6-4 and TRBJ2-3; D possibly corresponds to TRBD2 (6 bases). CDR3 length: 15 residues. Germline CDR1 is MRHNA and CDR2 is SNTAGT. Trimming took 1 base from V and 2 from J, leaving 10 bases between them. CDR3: CASSDFGGVTDTQYF. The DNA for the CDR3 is TGTGCCAGCAGTGACTTTGGCGGGGTCACAGATACGCAGTATTTT.

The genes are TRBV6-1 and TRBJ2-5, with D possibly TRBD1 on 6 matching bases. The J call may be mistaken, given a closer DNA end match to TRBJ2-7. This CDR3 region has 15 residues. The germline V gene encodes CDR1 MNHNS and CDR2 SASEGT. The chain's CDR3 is CASSEDGDQGFEQYF. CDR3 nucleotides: TGTGCCAGCAGTGAAGATGGGGACCAGGGGTTCGAGCAGTACTTC.

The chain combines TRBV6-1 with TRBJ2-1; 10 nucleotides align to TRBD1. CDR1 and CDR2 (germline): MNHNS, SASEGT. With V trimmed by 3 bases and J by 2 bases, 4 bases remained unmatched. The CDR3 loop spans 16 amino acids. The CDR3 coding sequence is TGTGCCAGCAGTGACCGACAGGGGGCCCCCTACAATGAGCAGTTCTTC. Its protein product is CASSDRQGAPYNEQFF.

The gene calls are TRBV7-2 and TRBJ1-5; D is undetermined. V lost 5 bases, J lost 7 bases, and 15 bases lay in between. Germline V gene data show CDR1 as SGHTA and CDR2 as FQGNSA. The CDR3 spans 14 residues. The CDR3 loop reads CASSTSDSVQPQHF. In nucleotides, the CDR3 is TGTGCCAGCAGCACCTCCGATTCAGTCCAGCCCCAGCATTTT. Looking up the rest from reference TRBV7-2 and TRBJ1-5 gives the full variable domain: GAGVSQSPSNKVTEKGKDVELRCDPISGHTALYWYRQSLGQGLEFLIYFQGNSAPDKSGLPSDRFSAERTGGSVSTLTIQRTQQEDSAVYLCASSTSDSVQPQHFGDGTRLSIL.

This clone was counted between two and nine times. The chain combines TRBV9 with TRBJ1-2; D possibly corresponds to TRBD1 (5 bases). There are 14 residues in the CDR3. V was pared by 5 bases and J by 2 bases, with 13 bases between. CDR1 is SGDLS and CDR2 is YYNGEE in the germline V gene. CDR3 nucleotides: TGTGCCAGCAGTGGGAAAGGGGCAAACTATGGCTACACCTTC. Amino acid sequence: CASSGKGANYGYTF.

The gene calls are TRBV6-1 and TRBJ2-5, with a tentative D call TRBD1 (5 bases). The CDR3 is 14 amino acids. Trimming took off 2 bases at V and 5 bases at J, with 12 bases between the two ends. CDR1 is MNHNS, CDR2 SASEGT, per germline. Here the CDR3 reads CASSELDIGETQYF. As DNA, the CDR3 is TGTGCCAGCAGTGAACTGGACATAGGGGAGACCCAGTACTTC.

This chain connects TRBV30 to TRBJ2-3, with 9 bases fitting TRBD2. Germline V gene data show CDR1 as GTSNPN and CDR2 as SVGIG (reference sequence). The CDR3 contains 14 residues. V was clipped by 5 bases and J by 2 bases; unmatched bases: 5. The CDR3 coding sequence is TGTGCCTGGTCGACTAGCGGCTCCACAGATACGCAGTATTTT. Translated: CAWSTSGSTDTQYF.